This entry concerns a single T cell receptor (beta chain). The sample is drawn from a study of blood T cell repertoires in COVID-19. Study at large: COVID-19 samples collected from the United States, Italy and Spain covered acute and convalescent phases. T cells, B-cell-depleted T cells, or PBMCs supplied cDNA or gDNA.

The CDR3 is made up of 11 amino acids. V was shortened by 10 bases and J by 6 bases, with 11 bases between the two germline ends. The germline V gene has CDR1 LNHDA and CDR2 SQIVND (reference sequence). Methods used by the authors: Amplifying reference gene primers gave estimates of nucleated cell counts. Clones were read by immunoSEQ multiplex PCR, and TCRdb kept only the in-frame ones, dropping some. V and J calls and clone size are copied from that table; D and trimming were computed from the DNA. The repertoire holds over 110,000 clones, with approximately 90% as singletons. The sample taken for sequencing was peripheral blood. The J gene is TRBJ2-3, the V gene TRBV19; perhaps TRBD2 as D (5 bases). The receptor comes from a human donor in a cohort sampled during active COVID-19. CDR3 loop: CATEGGDTQYF. The CDR3 region has the DNA TGTGCCACCGAGGGCGGGGATACGCAGTATTTT.